What follows are 25 T cell receptor beta chains derived from one specimen sequenced in a study of blood T cell repertoires in COVID-19. Method: immunoSEQ multiplex PCR; TCRdb's copy keeps in-frame clones and lacks some. Among over 30,000 clones listed, 70% to 90% were seen once. The sequencing input was peripheral blood. These receptors all stem from a man aged 70 or older with acute or convalescent COVID-19.

The chain is built from TRBV18 and TRBJ2-7; 8 bases align to TRBD2. There are 18 residues in the CDR3. Germline trimming cut 4 bases from V and 0 bases from J; bases unmatched to any gene: 14. CDR1 KGHSH and CDR2 LQKENI come from the germline V gene. The CDR3 DNA reads TGTGCCAGCTCACACCGCGGGACGGGAGGGGCAGGCTCCTACGAGCAGTACTTC. It translates to CASSHRGTGGAGSYEQYF.

This chain joins TRBV20-1 and TRBJ1-1, with 7 bases lining up with TRBD1. Germline V gene data show CDR1 as DFQATT and CDR2 as SNEGSKA (reference sequence). The CDR3 is 11 residues long. The V gene end was trimmed by 7 bases and the J gene end by 5 bases; junction bases not matched to a gene: 4. The CDR3 loop reads CSGQGGTEAFF. CDR3 bases: TGCAGTGGACAGGGTGGGACTGAAGCTTTCTTT.

The chain carries TRBV5-4 and TRBJ1-2, with 9 nucleotides matching TRBD1. The ends lost 4 bases at V and 6 bases at J; junction bases unmatched: 4. Germline V CDR1 and CDR2: SGHNT, YYREEE (reference sequence). This CDR3 region has 13 residues. The CDR3 DNA is TGTGCCAGCAGCCTCCGGACAGGGGATGGCTACACCTTC. Translation: CASSLRTGDGYTF.

This chain joins TRBV6-1 and TRBJ2-1; D gene uncertain. V lost 2 bases, J lost 4 bases, and 9 bases lay in between. Germline CDR1 is MNHNS and CDR2 is SASEGT. The CDR3 totals 14 residues. This chain's CDR3 is CASSERYGYNEQFF. As DNA, the CDR3 is TGTGCCAGCAGTGAACGTTACGGTTACAATGAGCAGTTCTTC.

This chain connects TRBV30 to TRBJ1-3; tentatively, D is TRBD1 (5 bases). The CDR3 has 21 residues. The V end lost 0 bases, the J end lost 0 bases, and 27 bases lay between the germline ends. Per the germline V gene, CDR1 is GTSNPN and CDR2 is SVGIG (reference sequence). The CDR3 DNA reads as TGTGCCTGGAGTGTACAGCCGGAGACAGTAATCGGCCGCAGCTCTGGAAACACCATATATTTT. This sequence encodes CAWSVQPETVIGRSSGNTIYF.

The J gene is TRBJ2-1, the V gene TRBV15, with 10 bases aligning to TRBD2. With 2 bases clipped from V and 6 bases from J, the junction kept 1 base outside the gene matches. The CDR3 is made up of 14 amino acids. Germline V CDR1 and CDR2: LNHNV, YYDKDF (reference sequence). CDR3 residues: CATSRLAGVNEQFF. CDR3 nucleotides: TGTGCCACCAGCAGACTAGCGGGAGTCAATGAGCAGTTCTTC.

The chain joins TRBV6-7 to TRBJ2-7; TRBD1 might be the D (5 bases). TRBV6-7 qualifies as an ORF whose function is uncertain. The CDR3 covers 13 residues. The V and J ends lost 2 bases and 4 bases respectively, with 9 bases between them. CDR3 nucleotides: TGTGCCAGCAGTTACCAACAGGTTTACGAGCAGTACTTC. It specifies CASSYQQVYEQYF.

The CDR3 DNA reads as TGTGCCAGCAGTGAAAGGATGCAGGGTGGCGGCTACACCTTC. Residues: CASSERMQGGGYTF. The gene calls are TRBV6-1 and TRBJ1-2; D is possibly TRBD1 (5 bases). CDR1 is MNHNS, CDR2 SASEGT, per germline. The CDR3 loop spans 14 amino acids. V was cut by 2 bases and J by 8 bases, with 15 bases left in between.

The chain recombines TRBV6-6 with TRBJ1-1, with D tentatively TRBD1 (6 bases). This CDR3 spans 16 amino acids. Germline CDR1 is MNHNY and CDR2 is SVGAGI (reference sequence). Trimming left V 6 bases short and J 0 bases short, with 17 bases between. In DNA form, the CDR3 reads TGTGCCAGCAGGGCGGACAGTTACTTCATGAACACTGAAGCTTTCTTT. Translating gives CASRADSYFMNTEAFF.

This rearrangement joins TRBV28 to TRBJ2-7; possibly TRBD1 for D (5 bases). Germline V gene lookup returns CDR1 MDHEN and CDR2 SYDVKM. V was shortened by 4 bases and J by 2 bases, with 18 bases between the two germline ends. This CDR3 is built from 16 residues. CDR3 DNA sequence: TGTGCCAGCAGTTCCCCTCAACAGGCTAAAACCTACGAGCAGTACTTC. Residues: CASSSPQQAKTYEQYF.

The table lists this clone with a count of one. The chain combines TRBV21-1 with TRBJ1-4; the table's D call TRBD1 went unverified against the DNA. TRBV21-1 is flagged as a pseudogene. CDR3 length: 15 residues. Here the CDR3 reads CASSPSGDRNEKLFF. The CDR3 DNA sequence: TGTGCCAGCAGCCCCTCCGGGGACAGGAACGAAAAACTGTTTTTT.

The genes are TRBV28 and TRBJ2-4, with 7 nucleotides matching TRBD2. The CDR3 runs 12 residues. In germline, CDR1 is MDHEN, CDR2 SYDVKM. V lost 5 bases to trimming and J lost 15 bases; unmatched junction nucleotides: 10. Written as DNA, the CDR3 is TGTGCCAGCAGTACGCCACTAGCGTCCCCGTACTTC. The encoded protein is CASSTPLASPYF. Together with reference TRBV28 and TRBJ2-4, the CDR3 gives the full variable domain: DVKVTQSSRYLVKRTGEKVFLECVQDMDHENMFWYRQDPGLGLRLIYFSYDVKMKEKGDIPEGYSVSREKKERFSLILESASTNQTSMYLCASSTPLASPYFGAGTRLSVL.

V gene TRBV7-9 combines with J gene TRBJ1-6, with D possibly being TRBD1 (5 bases). V was clipped by 5 bases and J by 9 bases, with 14 bases between them. Germline loops: CDR1 SEHNR, CDR2 FQNEAQ (reference sequence). CDR3 length equals 14 residues. CDR3 bases: TGTGCCAGCAGCCGTCCGGGACTTACTTCACCCCTCCACTTT. Translated, it gives CASSRPGLTSPLHF.

V is TRBV5-1 and J is TRBJ2-2, with 9 bases that match TRBD1. CDR3 length: 16 amino acids. V was pared by 4 bases and J by 5 bases, with 9 bases of the junction left unmatched. CDR1 and CDR2 (germline): SGHRS, YFSETQ. The CDR3 loop reads CASSTATGGGTGELFF. The CDR3 DNA is TGCGCCAGCAGCACAGCGACAGGGGGGGGAACCGGGGAGCTGTTTTTT.

The chain is built from TRBV18 and TRBJ2-1, with 13 bases that match TRBD2. J gave up 8 bases and V 4 bases, and 5 bases lay outside the gene matches. The germline CDR1 and CDR2 sequences are KGHSH and LQKENI. The CDR3 contains 15 residues. The CDR3 region has the DNA TGTGCCAGCTCACTAGGGACTAGCGGGACTGATGAGCAGTTCTTC. Protein product: CASSLGTSGTDEQFF. The variable domain in full, with the rest retrieved from reference TRBV18 and TRBJ2-1, is NAGVMQNPRHLVRRRGQEARLRCSPMKGHSHVYWYRQLPEEGLKFMVYLQKENIIDESGMPKERFSAEFPKEGPSILRIQQVVRGDSAAYFCASSLGTSGTDEQFFGPGTRLTVL.

The chain combines TRBV5-1 with TRBJ1-1, with 7 bases fitting TRBD1. CDR3 length equals 13 residues. Germline V gives CDR1 SGHRS, CDR2 YFSETQ. J gave up 4 bases and V 3 bases, and 3 bases lay outside the gene matches. CDR3: CASSSGTVTEAFF. In DNA form, the CDR3 reads TGCGCCAGCAGCTCGGGGACAGTCACTGAAGCTTTCTTT.

This clone was counted once. The chain uses TRBV28 and TRBJ2-7, with TRBD1 identical over 10 bases. The CDR3 sequence is 15 residues long. Germline trimming cut 6 bases from V and 3 bases from J; bases unmatched to any gene: 8. Germline V CDR1 and CDR2: MDHEN, SYDVKM. The CDR3 here is CASRVGGTGVYEQYF. CDR3 in DNA: TGTGCCAGCAGGGTCGGCGGGACAGGGGTCTACGAGCAGTACTTC.

The chain carries TRBV18 and TRBJ1-5; unclear D gene. The CDR3 is made up of 13 amino acids. Trimming pared 0 bases from V and 2 bases from J, leaving 2 bases between. Germline V lookup: CDR1 KGHSH, CDR2 LQKENI. The CDR3 sequence is CASSPPGNQPQHF. CDR3 in DNA: TGTGCCAGCTCACCACCCGGCAATCAGCCCCAGCATTTT.

In DNA form, the CDR3 reads TGCGCCAGCAGCCAAGCGGGGAGCACAGATACGCAGTATTTT. Translated, it gives CASSQAGSTDTQYF. This chain links TRBV4-3 with TRBJ2-3, with D perhaps matching TRBD2 (5 bases). There are 14 residues in the CDR3. Between the trimmed V and J ends, which lost 1 base and 0 bases, there was a span of 5 bases. Germline-derived CDR1 and CDR2 are LGHNA and YSLEER.

J is TRBJ2-3 and V is TRBV7-3, with 9 bases identical to TRBD2. Germline V gene data show CDR1 as SGHTA and CDR2 as FQGTGA. The CDR3 length is 15 residues. The V segment lost 3 bases and the J segment 2 bases; nucleotides outside the gene matches: 3. In DNA form, the CDR3 reads TGTGCCAGCAGCTTGGGACTAGCAGACACAGATACGCAGTATTTT. Translating it yields CASSLGLADTDTQYF.

The V call is TRBV2, the J call TRBJ2-7, with a possible D match to TRBD2 (5 bases). The germline V gene encodes CDR1 SNHLY and CDR2 FYNNEI. This CDR3 is 15 amino acids long. Between the trimmed V and J ends, which lost 3 bases and 2 bases, there was a span of 14 bases. The CDR3 region has the DNA TGTGCCAGCAGTGAGCGCGGGTCCGGGCCCTACGAGCAGTACTTC. Amino acid sequence: CASSERGSGPYEQYF.

The V and J genes are TRBV5-1 and TRBJ1-2; D may be TRBD1 (6 bases). The ends were cut back, 0 bases at V and 10 bases at J, with 13 bases in the middle. Per the germline V gene, CDR1 is SGHRS and CDR2 is YFSETQ. The CDR3 sequence is 13 residues long. CDR3 coding DNA: TGCGCCAGCAGCTTGGAGGGGGAGGGTGACTACACCTTC. The encoded protein is CASSLEGEGDYTF.

This chain joins TRBV9 and TRBJ1-1, with D tentatively TRBD1 (6 bases). From germline, CDR1 is SGDLS and CDR2 YYNGEE. The V and J ends lost 7 bases and 0 bases respectively, with 10 bases between them. The length of the CDR3 is 13 residues. The chain's CDR3 is CASGGQMNTEAFF. The CDR3 region has the DNA TGTGCCAGCGGTGGACAGATGAACACTGAAGCTTTCTTT.

The chain combines TRBV19 with TRBJ1-5; D not certain. V lost 6 bases, J lost 3 bases, and 6 bases lay in between. Germline CDR1 LNHDA, CDR2 SQIVND (reference sequence). The CDR3 extends over 12 amino acids. The DNA of the CDR3 is TGTGCCAGTAGGCAGTTCAATCAGCCCCAGCATTTT. This translates into CASRQFNQPQHF.

This chain connects TRBV30 to TRBJ2-1, with D possibly matching TRBD2 (5 bases). Germline values: CDR1 GTSNPN, CDR2 SVGIG (reference sequence). There are 15 residues in the CDR3. The V end lost 0 bases, the J end lost 7 bases, and 16 bases lay between the germline ends. The CDR3 protein is CAWSVQYGGLNEQFF. The DNA for the CDR3 is TGTGCCTGGAGTGTACAGTATGGCGGGTTAAATGAGCAGTTCTTC. The full variable domain, rest sourced from reference TRBV30 and TRBJ2-1, is SQTIHQWPATLVQPVGSPLSLECTVEGTSNPNLYWYRQAAGRGLQLLFYSVGIGQISSEVPQNLSASRPQDRQFILSSKKLLLSDSGFYLCAWSVQYGGLNEQFFGPGTRLTVL.